Sequencing of this T cell receptor beta chain was carried out in a study of beta chain features in type 1 diabetes. Expressed TCRB transcripts were sequenced, since all the RNA that had been isolated was reverse transcribed. Assay: immunoSEQ multiplex PCR; the TCRdb copy retains only in-frame clones and omits some. Among roughly 180,000 clones listed, almost 8% were seen once. Study observations and caveats: Equally in patients and controls, PCR might preferentially amplify shorter templates. The study found moderately but significantly shorter TCRB CDR3s in all four CD4+ subsets of Type 1 diabetes patients.

This clone was seen a handful of times. Its antigen is unidentified. The V end was cut by 3 bases, the J end by 4 bases, with 7 bases between. CDR3 size: 12 residues. Germline V lookup: CDR1 SNHLY, CDR2 FYNNEI. The material sequenced was central memory CD4+ T cells from blood. The source of this sequence is a man aged 18 to 29 with type 1 diabetes. The chain recombines TRBV2 with TRBJ2-7; no firm D call. For the CDR3, the DNA is TGTGCCAGCAGTGATCTTCCGTACGAGCAGTACTTC. Residues: CASSDLPYEQYF.